A single T cell receptor (beta chain) is shown here with its context. Its antigen is currently unknown. This record belongs to a study of cytotoxic CD8 clonotypes in ibrutinib-treated CLL. Study context: Timing of response sample collection was a median approximately twelve months after treatment start, with a range of 6 to 36.

Study findings and constraints: Progressing and sustained-remission patients had different sampling times. Higher clonality was seen at ibrutinib response and a return toward baseline at progression.

Approximately 1.9 micrograms of genomic DNA, which was extracted from cryopreserved PBMCs, served as the material used for the TCR beta libraries. The method was immunoSEQ multiplex PCR; TCRdb's version includes in-frame clones alone and lacks a portion of them. This sample has approximately 160,000 clones, with nearly 90% found just once. This CDR3 has 15 residues. V gave up 7 bases and J gave up 0 bases, with 12 bases separating them. The V gene's germline CDR1 is MNHNY and CDR2 SVGAGI (reference sequence). This sequence was found in a human donor with chronic lymphocytic leukemia. Specimen: PBMCs, collected at disease progression, from a patient treated with ibrutinib. The J gene is TRBJ2-2, the V gene TRBV6-6, with D possibly TRBD1 on 5 matching bases. CDR3 region: CASIGRVANTGELFF. DNA for the CDR3: TGTGCCAGCATTGGCAGGGTCGCGAACACCGGGGAGCTGTTTTTT.